What follows is one T cell receptor beta chain and its context. What it binds is not known. The assay was immunoSEQ multiplex PCR, and TCRdb's table has in-frame clones only and misses some. This table holds about 260,000 clones, roughly 88% found once. The entry originates in a study of cytomegalovirus exposure and HLA in healthy donors. Study-level findings and limits: Among TCR beta chains, those listed as cytomegalovirus-associated numbered around 160. Three CMV-associated chains proved CMV antigen-specific in vitro.

Germline V gene sequence: CDR1 MNHNS, CDR2 SASEGT. The V gene end was trimmed by 5 bases and the J gene end by 2 bases; junction bases not matched to a gene: 6. The CDR3 sequence is 14 residues long. The donors were part of the 120-subject validation cohort, which stood apart from the approximately 640-subject first cohort. Sequencing was done on a sample of PBMCs. The sequence was collected from a woman aged 25-40 years in good health and CMV-seronegative. The chain employs TRBV6-1 and TRBJ2-7, with 7 bases matching TRBD2. The CDR3 DNA reads TGTGCCAGCAGTATTGGCGGGGGACCCTACGAGCAGTACTTC. The encoded protein is CASSIGGGPYEQYF.